This T cell receptor beta chain stems from a study of blood T cells in healthy people across ages. The donors, aged roughly 6 to 90, were healthy Caucasians from Russia. Combining a sample-barcoded 5' primer with a J-beta primer mix, a second PCR ran for roughly 7 to 12 cycles. Using its own MiXCR run on the 5' RACE reads, TCRdb lists one record per CDR3 protein. Of 700,000 or so distinct CDR3 sequences in the sample, 20% to 25% were seen once. Overall study findings and caveats: Long-lived donors exceeded aged donors in naive CD4+ cells and diversity. TCR beta diversity per million T cells fell roughly linearly with age. Expanded clonotype shifts may have been confounded, as the donors had an unknown CMV status.

Notes on this clonotype: The antigen remains unidentified.

This CDR3 has 15 residues. V shed 5 bases, J shed 1 base, and the junction held 7 bases outside the gene matches. Germline V gives CDR1 SGHRS, CDR2 YFSETQ. The clonotype comes from a man between 65 and 79 years old in good health. This rearrangement joins TRBV5-1 to TRBJ2-3; 7 nucleotides match TRBD2. Sequenced: blood. The CDR3 loop reads CASRPAGEGTDTQYF. The CDR3 DNA reads TGCGCCAGCAGACCCGCGGGGGAGGGCACAGATACGCAGTATTTT.